The present T cell receptor (beta chain) was sequenced within a study of CD8+CD57+ T cells in acquired aplastic anemia. As regards this clonotype: Its antigen is undetermined.

Broader study findings: Patients and controls had in common 25 to 30 CD8+ CDR3 sequences.

The ends were cut back, 4 bases at V and 4 bases at J, with 16 bases in the middle. The germline gives CDR1 LNHNV, CDR2 YYDKDF (reference sequence). The CDR3 has 15 residues. Genomic DNA, serving as template, underwent TCR beta VDJ and CDR3 profiling. TCRdb used MiXCR to reprocess the reads, holding one entry per CDR3 protein. The table records over 100,000 distinct CDR3 sequences, around 41% of them present only once. Sequences were obtained from sorted CD4+, CD8+, or CD8+CD57+ T cells (not recorded which) from PBMCs. The V and J genes are TRBV15 and TRBJ2-5, with D possibly called TRBD1 or TRBD2 (5 bases each). The clonotype was recovered from a human donor in good health, serving as a control. The CDR3 region has the DNA TGTGCCACCAGCAAATTGGGGGTCGGGCGAGAGACCCAGTACTTC. It is translated as CATSKLGVGRETQYF.